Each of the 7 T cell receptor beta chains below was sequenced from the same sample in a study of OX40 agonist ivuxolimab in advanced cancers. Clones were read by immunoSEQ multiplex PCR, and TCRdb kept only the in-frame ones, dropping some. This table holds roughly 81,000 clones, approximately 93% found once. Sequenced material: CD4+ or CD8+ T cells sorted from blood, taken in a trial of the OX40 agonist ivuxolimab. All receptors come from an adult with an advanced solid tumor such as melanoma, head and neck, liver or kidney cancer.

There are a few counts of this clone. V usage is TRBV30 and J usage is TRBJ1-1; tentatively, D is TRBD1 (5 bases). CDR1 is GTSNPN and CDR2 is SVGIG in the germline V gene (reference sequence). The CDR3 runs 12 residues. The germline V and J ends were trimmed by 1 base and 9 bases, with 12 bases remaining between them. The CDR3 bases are TGTGCCTGGAGTGAGGGGAGGGTCCAAGCTTTCTTT. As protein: CAWSEGRVQAFF.

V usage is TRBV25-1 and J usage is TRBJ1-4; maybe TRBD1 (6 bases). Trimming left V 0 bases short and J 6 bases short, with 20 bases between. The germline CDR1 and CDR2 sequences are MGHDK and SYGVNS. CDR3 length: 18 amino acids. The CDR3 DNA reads TGTGCCAGCAGTGAATATTTGAGTATAGCAGGGGTAGATGAAAAACTGTTTTTT. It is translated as CASSEYLSIAGVDEKLFF.

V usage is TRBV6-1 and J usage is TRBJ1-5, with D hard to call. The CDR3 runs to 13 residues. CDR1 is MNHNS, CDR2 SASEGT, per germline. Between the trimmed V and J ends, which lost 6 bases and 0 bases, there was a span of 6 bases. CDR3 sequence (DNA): TGTGCCAGCAGACTTTATAGCAATCAGCCCCAGCATTTT. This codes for CASRLYSNQPQHF.

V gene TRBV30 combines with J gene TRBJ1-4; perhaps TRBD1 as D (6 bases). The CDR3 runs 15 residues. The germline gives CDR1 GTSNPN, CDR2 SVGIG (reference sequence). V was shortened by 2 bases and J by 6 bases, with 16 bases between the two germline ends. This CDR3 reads CAWSLQGQGYEKLFF. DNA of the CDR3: TGTGCCTGGAGTCTACAGGGCCAGGGGTATGAAAAACTGTTTTTT.

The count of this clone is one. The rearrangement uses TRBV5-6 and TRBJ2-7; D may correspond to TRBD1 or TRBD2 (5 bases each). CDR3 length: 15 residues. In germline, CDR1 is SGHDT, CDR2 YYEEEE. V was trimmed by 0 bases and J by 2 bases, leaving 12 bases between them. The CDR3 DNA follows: TGTGCCAGCAGCTTGGGAGGGGCGGTAACCTACGAGCAGTACTTC. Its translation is CASSLGGAVTYEQYF.

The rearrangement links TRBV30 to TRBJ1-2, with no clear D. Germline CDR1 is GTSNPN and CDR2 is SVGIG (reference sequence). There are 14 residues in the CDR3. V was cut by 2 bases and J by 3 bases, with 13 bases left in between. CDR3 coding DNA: TGTGCCTGGAGTAGAGACGGATCCGACTATGGCTACACCTTC. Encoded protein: CAWSRDGSDYGYTF.

The chain's CDR3 is CASSEDRNTEAFF. The CDR3 DNA sequence: TGTGCCAGCAGTGAGGACAGAAACACTGAAGCTTTCTTT. The J gene is TRBJ1-1, the V gene TRBV25-1, with D possibly TRBD1 on 6 matching bases. V lost 3 bases and J 2 bases, leaving 7 bases between the germline ends. Germline V gene data show CDR1 as MGHDK and CDR2 as SYGVNS. CDR3 length: 13 residues.